The 18 T cell receptor beta chains given below trace back to one sample, sequenced in a study of Graves' ophthalmopathy and Graves' hyperthyroidism. Amplified material comprised TCR beta CDR3 regions derived from RNA transcripts. Amplification began with first-round RT-PCR using HTBI primers, then second-round multiplex PCR was performed. TCRdb re-called the multiplex PCR reads through MiXCR, storing one row per CDR3 protein. The sample lists about 620,000 distinct CDR3 sequences, 22% occurring once. Input material: peripheral blood. Source of these receptors: a woman between 18 and 29 years old with stable Graves' hyperthyroidism. Some clones in this sample may be carry-over from other donors' samples.

This clonotype has ten or more counts. The V gene is TRBV6-2 or TRBV6-3, the J gene TRBJ2-6; TRBD2 agrees at 12 bases. The junction had 12 bases not matched to a gene; V was cut back by 5 bases and J by 4 bases. CDR3 length: 19 residues. Germline V gene lookup returns CDR1 MNHEY and CDR2 SVGEGT. CDR3 in DNA: TGTGCCAGCAGTCTCCGACTAGCGGGGGCCCGAGGGGGGGCCAACGTCCTGACTTTC. Protein: CASSLRLAGARGGANVLTF.

The chain uses TRBV2 and TRBJ1-1; 7 bases agree with TRBD1. V lost 7 bases to trimming and J lost 4 bases; unmatched junction nucleotides: 9. CDR1 and CDR2 (germline): SNHLY, FYNNEI. This CDR3 comprises 14 residues. The CDR3 sequence is CASKVGRGGTEAFF. DNA of the CDR3: TGTGCCAGCAAGGTGGGCAGGGGGGGCACTGAAGCTTTCTTT.

This clonotype was recorded many times. The rearrangement links TRBV6-1 to TRBJ1-1; 7 positions agree with TRBD1. CDR1 and CDR2 (germline): MNHNS, SASEGT. This CDR3 contains 15 residues. Unmatched junction bases numbered 18, after V lost 6 bases and J lost 11 bases. CDR3 in amino acids: CASREIPQGPFGAFF. The CDR3 DNA is TGTGCCAGCAGAGAGATACCACAGGGGCCCTTTGGTGCTTTCTTT.

This clonotype has at least ten counts. The chain links TRBV7-3 to TRBJ1-1; D is unclear. Trimming pared 5 bases from V and 0 bases from J, leaving 7 bases between. Germline V CDR1 and CDR2: SGHTA, FQGTGA. The CDR3 is 13 residues long. CDR3 sequence (DNA): TGTGCCAGCAGCAAGAGCCTGAACACTGAAGCTTTCTTT. Translated, it gives CASSKSLNTEAFF.

The rearrangement links TRBV30 to TRBJ2-2, with D tentatively TRBD2 (5 bases). Germline values: CDR1 GTSNPN, CDR2 SVGIG (reference sequence). The germline V and J ends were trimmed by 0 bases and 5 bases, with 10 bases remaining between them. The CDR3 is 14 amino acids. The CDR3 reads CAWSVTRTTGELFF. For the CDR3, the DNA is TGTGCCTGGAGTGTAACTAGAACGACCGGGGAGCTGTTTTTT.

This clonotype occurred many times. The chain uses TRBV7-6 and TRBJ2-5; D unresolved. V lost 1 base and J lost 5, with 8 bases in between. Germline CDR1 reads SGHVS; CDR2 reads FNYEAQ. The CDR3 consists of 13 residues. As DNA, the CDR3 is TGTGCCAGCAGCTTAGAGTTGCGGGAGACCCAGTACTTC. The encoded protein is CASSLELRETQYF. Based on the CDR3 plus reference TRBV7-6 and TRBJ2-5, the full variable domain is GAGVSQSPRYKVTKRGQDVALRCDPISGHVSLYWYRQALGQGPEFLTYFNYEAQQDKSGLPNDRFSAERPEGSISTLTIQRTEQRDSAMYRCASSLELRETQYFGPGTRLLVL.

This clonotype was counted many times. This chain connects TRBV6-5 to TRBJ2-5, with 7 bases aligning to TRBD1. The germline gives CDR1 MNHEY, CDR2 SVGAGI. With V trimmed by 4 bases and J by 5 bases, 13 bases remained unmatched. CDR3 length equals 16 residues. The CDR3 sequence: CASSSPGTDLSETQYF. In DNA, the CDR3 is TGTGCCAGCAGTTCACCCGGGACAGATCTCTCCGAGACCCAGTACTTC.

The chain is built from TRBV28 and TRBJ1-2; D is perhaps TRBD1 (5 bases). The CDR3 has 15 residues. Trimming took 0 bases from V and 5 from J, leaving 13 bases between them. Germline CDR1 reads MDHEN; CDR2 reads SYDVKM. The CDR3 DNA follows: TGTGCCAGCAGTTTATGGGGTCACAGGAATTATGGCTACACCTTC. Translating gives CASSLWGHRNYGYTF.

In its sample, this clonotype was seen many times. The CDR3 bases are TGCAGTGCTAGGGGAGGGGGGAATCAGCCCCAGCATTTT. Its translation: CSARGGGNQPQHF. V usage is TRBV20-1 and J usage is TRBJ1-5, with a possible D match to TRBD1 (6 bases). This CDR3 contains 13 residues. The germline V gene encodes CDR1 DFQATT and CDR2 SNEGSKA (reference sequence). The ends were cut back, 3 bases at V and 4 bases at J, with 10 bases in the middle.

This sequence joins TRBV7-8 and TRBJ1-2; D not resolved. Trimming cost V 5 bases and J 5 bases, with 18 bases left between them. This CDR3 comprises 15 residues. Germline lookup yields CDR1 SGHVS and CDR2 FQNEAQ. This chain's CDR3 is CASSRSGPRGYGYTF. CDR3 bases: TGTGCCAGCAGCCGGTCCGGACCCCGAGGGTATGGCTACACCTTC. The complete variable domain, with remaining parts taken from reference TRBV7-8 and TRBJ1-2, reads GAGVSQSPRYKVAKRGQDVALRCDPISGHVSLFWYQQALGQGPEFLTYFQNEAQLDKSGLPSDRFFAERPEGSVSTLKIQRTQQEDSAVYLCASSRSGPRGYGYTFGSGTRLTVV.

This clonotype turned up a few times. The genes are TRBV20-1 and TRBJ2-5; D is possibly TRBD1 or TRBD2 (6 bases each). Germline CDR1 reads DFQATT; CDR2 reads SNEGSKA (reference sequence). Trimming removed 6 bases at V and 5 bases at J, with 19 bases between. The CDR3 loop spans 14 amino acids. CDR3 sequence: CSASRGPSRETQYF. CDR3 nucleotides: TGCAGTGCCTCTCGGGGGCCCTCCCGGGAGACCCAGTACTTC.

Regarding this clonotype: A much larger clone lies one base from this, so it may be a read error. Written as DNA, the CDR3 is TGTGCCAGCAGCTTTGGACCGTATAATTCACCCCTCCACTTT. This translates into CASSFGPYNSPLHF. The rearrangement links TRBV11-1 to TRBJ1-6; no reliable D call. Trimming removed 3 bases from V and 4 bases from J, with 7 bases in between. The CDR3 is 14 amino acids. Germline V gene sequence: CDR1 SGHAT, CDR2 FQDESV (reference sequence).

The rearrangement uses TRBV11-1 and TRBJ1-2; possible D gene TRBD1, 5 bases. This CDR3 has 16 residues. The ends were cut back, 4 bases at V and 7 bases at J, with 22 bases in the middle. In germline, CDR1 is SGHAT, CDR2 FQDESV (reference sequence). CDR3 protein: CASSSNALRVSVGYTF. CDR3 DNA sequence: TGTGCCAGCAGCTCCAACGCCCTCAGGGTTTCTGTTGGCTACACCTTC.

This clonotype appeared many times. The rearrangement links TRBV4-1 to TRBJ1-2, with 8 bases fitting TRBD1. V shed 0 bases, J shed 1 base, and the junction held 7 bases outside the gene matches. This CDR3 spans 17 amino acids. Germline CDR1 MGHRA, CDR2 YSYEKL. The DNA of the CDR3 is TGCGCCAGCAGCCAAGATGAAGGGACAGGCAGTAACTATGGCTACACCTTC. Translation: CASSQDEGTGSNYGYTF.

The chain joins TRBV10-3 to TRBJ2-7, with 7 bases aligning to TRBD1. V shed 6 bases and J 1 base; nucleotides not matched to a gene: 6. The length of the CDR3 is 14 residues. CDR1 is ENHRY and CDR2 is SYGVKD in the germline V gene. The DNA for the CDR3 is TGTGCCATCAGGTTAGGACAGGAGTCCTACGAGCAGTACTTC. Its translation is CAIRLGQESYEQYF.

The chain employs TRBV12-3 or TRBV12-4 and TRBJ1-1; D ambiguous. Between the trimmed V and J ends, which lost 6 bases and 3 bases, there was a span of 8 bases. The CDR3 has 12 residues. The CDR3 is CASSGRDTEAFF. The CDR3 DNA is TGTGCCAGCAGCGGGAGAGACACTGAAGCTTTCTTT.

This clonotype was seen more than once but under ten times. This chain links TRBV29-1 with TRBJ1-2, with unresolved D. The CDR3 is made up of 12 amino acids. The V and J ends lost 7 bases and 2 bases respectively, with 11 bases between them. Germline lookup yields CDR1 SQVTM and CDR2 ANQGSEA. The CDR3 DNA reads as TGCAGCGCAGACATCGGAAACTATGGCTACACCTTC. It codes for CSADIGNYGYTF.

This clonotype has at least ten counts. This chain uses TRBV20-1 with TRBJ2-5, with no clear D. The CDR3 covers 11 residues. V shed 2 bases and J shed 2 bases, with 3 bases lying between them. Germline CDR1 reads DFQATT; CDR2 reads SNEGSKA (reference sequence). In nucleotides, the CDR3 is TGCAGTGCTAGACGGCAAGAGACCCAGTACTTC. Its translation: CSARRQETQYF.